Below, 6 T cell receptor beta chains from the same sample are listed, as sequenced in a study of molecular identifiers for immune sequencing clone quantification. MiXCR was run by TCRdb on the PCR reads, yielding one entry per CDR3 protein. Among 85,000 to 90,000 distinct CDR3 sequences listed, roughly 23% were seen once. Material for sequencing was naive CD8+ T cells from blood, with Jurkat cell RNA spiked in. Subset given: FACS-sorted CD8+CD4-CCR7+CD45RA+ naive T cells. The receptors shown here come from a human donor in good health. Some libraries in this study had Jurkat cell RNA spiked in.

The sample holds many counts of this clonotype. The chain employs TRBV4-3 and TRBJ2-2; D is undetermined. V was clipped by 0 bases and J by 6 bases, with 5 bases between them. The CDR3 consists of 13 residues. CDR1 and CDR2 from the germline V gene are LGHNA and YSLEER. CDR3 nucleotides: TGCGCCAGCAGCCAAGATCGGGCCGGGGAGCTGTTTTTT. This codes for CASSQDRAGELFF.

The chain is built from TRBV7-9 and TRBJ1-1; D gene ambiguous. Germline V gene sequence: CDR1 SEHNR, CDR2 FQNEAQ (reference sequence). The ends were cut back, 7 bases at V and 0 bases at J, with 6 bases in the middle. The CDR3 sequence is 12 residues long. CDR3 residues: CASIYLNTEAFF. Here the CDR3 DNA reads TGTGCCAGCATCTACCTGAACACTGAAGCTTTCTTT.

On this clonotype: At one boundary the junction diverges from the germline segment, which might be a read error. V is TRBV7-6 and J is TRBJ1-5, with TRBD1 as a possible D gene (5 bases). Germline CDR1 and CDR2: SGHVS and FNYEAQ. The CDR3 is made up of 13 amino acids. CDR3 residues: CPSSHGGNQPQHF. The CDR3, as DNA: TGTCCCAGCAGCCATGGGGGGAACCAACCCCAGCATTTT.

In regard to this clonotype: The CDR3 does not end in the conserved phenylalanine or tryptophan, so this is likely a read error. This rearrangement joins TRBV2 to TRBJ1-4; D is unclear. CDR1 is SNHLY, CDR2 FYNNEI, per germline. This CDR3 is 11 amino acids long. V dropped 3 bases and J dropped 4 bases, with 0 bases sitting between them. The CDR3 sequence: CASSDNEKLFL. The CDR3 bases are TGTGCCAGCAGTGATAATGAAAAACTGTTTCTT.

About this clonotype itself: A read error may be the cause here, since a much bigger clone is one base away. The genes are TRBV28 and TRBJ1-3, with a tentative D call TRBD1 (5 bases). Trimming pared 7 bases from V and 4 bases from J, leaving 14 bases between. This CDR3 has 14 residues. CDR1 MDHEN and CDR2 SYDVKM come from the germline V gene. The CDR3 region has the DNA TGTGCCAGCAACTTGGGGGGAGCCGGAAACACCATATATTTT. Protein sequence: CASNLGGAGNTIYF.

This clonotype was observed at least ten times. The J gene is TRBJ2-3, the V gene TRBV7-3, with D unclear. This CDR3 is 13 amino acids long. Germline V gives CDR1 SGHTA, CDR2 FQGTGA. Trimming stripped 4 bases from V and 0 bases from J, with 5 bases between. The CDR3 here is CASSYASTDTQYF. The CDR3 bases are TGTGCCAGCAGCTATGCAAGCACAGATACGCAGTATTTT.